This T cell receptor (beta chain) was retrieved from a study of T cell responses to AZD1222 COVID-19 vaccine. Regarding the study as a whole: Rises in breadth and depth of Spike-specific TCRs came after two AZD1222 doses.

The ends were cut back, 2 bases at V and 6 bases at J, with 10 bases in the middle. The CDR3 length is 13 residues. This clone was counted a single time. The antigen is undetermined. Assay used: immunoSEQ multiplex PCR; TCRdb lists only in-frame clones, some missing. Among roughly 190,000 clones listed, approximately 90% were seen once. The genes are TRBV12-3 or TRBV12-4 and TRBJ1-1; D is unresolved. This clonotype originated in an adult who received the AZD1222 COVID-19 vaccine. This specimen was peripheral blood, taken 28 days after the second AZD1222 dose. CDR3 sequence (DNA): TGTGCCAGCAGTTTACAGACATTCTCTGAAGCTTTCTTT. This codes for CASSLQTFSEAFF.